The clone carrying this T cell receptor beta chain was found many times. Its antigen is undetermined. The sample originates from a study of read filtering for tumor transcriptome and immune sequencing. General study findings and limits: Even smaller IR-seq throughput identified most shared clonotypes.

Looked up from germline, CDR1 is ENHRY and CDR2 is SYGVKD. There are 13 residues in the CDR3. V trimming: 6 bases; J trimming: 4 bases; junction bases outside the gene matches: 4. At the time of active disease, bone marrow was collected from every patient. Molecular barcoded adaptors covering alpha/delta and beta/gamma chains were used on 400 ng RNA. One entry per CDR3 protein results from TCRdb running MiXCR on the reads. The data contain over 45,000 distinct CDR3 sequences, approximately 22% of them singletons. This clonotype was sampled from a donor aged 40 or over with multiple myeloma. The rearrangement uses TRBV10-3 and TRBJ2-3; TRBD1 agrees at 7 bases. The sample taken for sequencing was a population of CD138-negative cells sorted from bone marrow. DNA for the CDR3: TGTGCCATCAGAGCAGGGACAGCAGATACGCAGTATTTT. Translating it yields CAIRAGTADTQYF.